Listed below are T cell receptor beta chains from one sample, sequenced in a study of regulatory T cells in long-lasting Graves disease. TCRdb reprocessed the multiplex PCR reads via MiXCR and lists one record per CDR3 protein. The sample holds fewer than 600,000 distinct CDR3 sequences, less than 25% seen once. The sample here was peripheral blood mononuclear cells (PBMCs), taken when the disease was refractory, from a patient treated with antithyroid drugs. Source of these receptors: a female donor with Graves disease. Both conserved end residues are part of each CDR3. The D gene is left open where the match is weak. For some rows the clone size is stated as once, few or many, or as a class when expanded; others skip it.

abundance: NA; j_gene: TRBJ2-4; d_gene: TRBD2; v_gene: TRBV4-1; CDR3nt: TGCGCCAGCAGCCAAGGACTAGCGGGAGGCCCAGCCAAAAACATTCAGTACTTC; CDR3aa: CASSQGLAGGPAKNIQYF
abundance: many; j_gene: TRBJ1-2; d_gene: NA; v_gene: TRBV6-5; CDR3nt: TGTGCCAGCAGTTACCGACAGGAGGGCTACACCTTC; CDR3aa: CASSYRQEGYTF
abundance: NA; j_gene: TRBJ2-2; d_gene: TRBD1; v_gene: TRBV6-1; CDR3nt: TGTGCCAGCAGGACAGGGAACACCGGGAAGCTGTTTTTT; CDR3aa: CASRTGNTGKLFF
abundance: NA; j_gene: TRBJ2-2; d_gene: NA; v_gene: TRBV13; CDR3nt: TGTGCCAGCAGCCCGCCCGAGGCAGTCAACACCGGGGAGCTGTTTTTT; CDR3aa: CASSPPEAVNTGELFF
abundance: many; j_gene: TRBJ2-5; d_gene: NA; v_gene: TRBV2; CDR3nt: TGTGCCAGCAGGAAGACAGCGGGTGGGACCCAAGAGACCCAGTACTTC; CDR3aa: CASRKTAGGTQETQYF
abundance: NA; j_gene: TRBJ1-6; d_gene: NA; v_gene: TRBV14; CDR3nt: TGTGCCAGCAGCCAAGACTCGGGGGCATATAATTCACCCCTCCACTTT; CDR3aa: CASSQDSGAYNSPLHF
abundance: many; j_gene: TRBJ2-7; d_gene: TRBD2; v_gene: TRBV5-1; CDR3nt: TGCGCCAGCAGCCCAGGGACTAGCGGGGTCTACGAGCAGTACTTC; CDR3aa: CASSPGTSGVYEQYF
abundance: NA; j_gene: TRBJ1-2; d_gene: NA; v_gene: TRBV6-2/TRBV6-3; CDR3nt: TGTGCCAGCAGTTACTCGACCGCGGTCCTTGGCTACACCTTC; CDR3aa: CASSYSTAVLGYTF
abundance: NA; j_gene: TRBJ1-6; d_gene: NA; v_gene: TRBV6-1; CDR3nt: TGTGCCGGCAGCACAGGGCTGAGGAATTCACCCCTCCACTTT; CDR3aa: CAGSTGLRNSPLHF
abundance: NA; j_gene: TRBJ2-5; d_gene: NA; v_gene: TRBV19; CDR3nt: TGTGCCAGTAGTGGTGGCAGTCACCTACAAGAGACCCAGTACTTC; CDR3aa: CASSGGSHLQETQYF
abundance: many; j_gene: TRBJ1-1; d_gene: TRBD1; v_gene: TRBV28; CDR3nt: TGTGCCAGCAGTTTCCTCCCCGGGACAGGGGCTGAGAACACTGAAGCTTTCTTT; CDR3aa: CASSFLPGTGAENTEAFF
abundance: few; j_gene: TRBJ1-5; d_gene: TRBD1; v_gene: TRBV24-1; CDR3nt: TGTGCCACCAGTGAAGGGGGCCAGCCCCAACCCCAGCATTTT; CDR3aa: CATSEGGQPQPQHF
abundance: many; j_gene: TRBJ2-5; d_gene: TRBD2; v_gene: TRBV28; CDR3nt: TGTGCCAGCAGTTTAATTAATAGGTTGCGGGGGGGCGAGACCCAGTACTTC; CDR3aa: CASSLINRLRGGETQYF
abundance: many; j_gene: TRBJ2-7; d_gene: NA; v_gene: TRBV7-2; CDR3nt: TGTGCCAGCAGCTTAAGGGTCTCCTACGAGCAGTACTTC; CDR3aa: CASSLRVSYEQYF
abundance: many; j_gene: TRBJ1-1; d_gene: NA; v_gene: TRBV7-2; CDR3nt: TGTGCCAGCAGCCCAATCTGGGGCGCTGAAGCTTTCTTT; CDR3aa: CASSPIWGAEAFF
abundance: few; j_gene: TRBJ2-5; d_gene: NA; v_gene: TRBV28; CDR3nt: TGTGCCAGCAGTCCCACAGGACTGCTCGAGACCCAGTACTTC; CDR3aa: CASSPTGLLETQYF
abundance: few; j_gene: TRBJ1-2; d_gene: NA; v_gene: TRBV4-3; CDR3nt: TGCGCCAGCAGCCAAGTCGAGGGAAAGGGCCAGGGCTACACCTTC; CDR3aa: CASSQVEGKGQGYTF
abundance: many; j_gene: TRBJ2-5; d_gene: NA; v_gene: TRBV11-2; CDR3nt: TGTGCCAGCAGCTTAGATCTCAGACAAGAGACCCAGTACTTC; CDR3aa: CASSLDLRQETQYF
abundance: few; j_gene: TRBJ1-6; d_gene: TRBD1; v_gene: TRBV11-1; CDR3nt: TGTGCCAGCAGCCCCCGACAGGGTGGGAGTTCACCCCTCCACTTT; CDR3aa: CASSPRQGGSSPLHF
abundance: few; j_gene: TRBJ2-7; d_gene: NA; v_gene: TRBV5-6; CDR3nt: TGTGCCAGCAGCACGCGGGACTTCTTAGGCTTCTCCTACGAGCAGTACTTC; CDR3aa: CASSTRDFLGFSYEQYF
abundance: NA; j_gene: TRBJ2-5; d_gene: TRBD2; v_gene: TRBV7-2; CDR3nt: TGTGCCAGCAGCTCCCAAGCGGGGTTGCCCGAAGAGACCCAGTACTTC; CDR3aa: CASSSQAGLPEETQYF
abundance: many; j_gene: TRBJ1-6; d_gene: NA; v_gene: TRBV12-3/TRBV12-4; CDR3nt: TGTGCCAGCAGACCGTGGTCCTATAATTCACCCCTCCACTTT; CDR3aa: CASRPWSYNSPLHF
abundance: few; j_gene: TRBJ2-7; d_gene: NA; v_gene: TRBV5-1; CDR3nt: TGCGCCAGCAGCTCACGGACCCGGGCCTACGAGCAGTACTTC; CDR3aa: CASSSRTRAYEQYF
abundance: NA; j_gene: TRBJ2-1; d_gene: TRBD2; v_gene: TRBV5-1; CDR3nt: TGCGCCAGCAGCCAAGAGACTAGCGGGAGCCTAAGGAATGAGCAGTTCTTC; CDR3aa: CASSQETSGSLRNEQFF
abundance: many; j_gene: TRBJ2-2; d_gene: NA; v_gene: TRBV2; CDR3nt: TGTGCCAGCAGTTTTGAACACACCGGGGAGCTGTTTTTT; CDR3aa: CASSFEHTGELFF
abundance: NA; j_gene: TRBJ1-5; d_gene: NA; v_gene: TRBV19; CDR3nt: TGTGCCAGTATGGCGGGTTACGGCTCTGTTCCGAATCAGCCCCAGCATTTT; CDR3aa: CASMAGYGSVPNQPQHF
abundance: many; j_gene: TRBJ2-5; d_gene: TRBD1; v_gene: TRBV27; CDR3nt: TGTGCCAGCAGTTTTTCCGGACAGGGGGCATGGGAGACCCAGTACTTC; CDR3aa: CASSFSGQGAWETQYF
abundance: NA; j_gene: TRBJ1-1; d_gene: TRBD1; v_gene: TRBV4-1; CDR3nt: TGCGCCAGCAGCAAAGGGGACAGCCGGAACACTGAAGCTTTCTTT; CDR3aa: CASSKGDSRNTEAFF
abundance: few; j_gene: TRBJ1-1; d_gene: NA; v_gene: TRBV20-1; CDR3nt: TGCAGTGCTCCGGGACATATGAACACTGAAGCTTTCTTT; CDR3aa: CSAPGHMNTEAFF
abundance: many; j_gene: TRBJ1-1; d_gene: TRBD1; v_gene: TRBV7-8; CDR3nt: TGTGCCAGCAGCGGGACAGAGAACACTGAAGCTTTCTTT; CDR3aa: CASSGTENTEAFF
abundance: NA; j_gene: TRBJ2-1; d_gene: TRBD2; v_gene: TRBV20-1; CDR3nt: TGCAGTGCCCCGGGGCCTACTAGCGAAGCCTACGATGAGCAGTTCTTC; CDR3aa: CSAPGPTSEAYDEQFF
abundance: NA; j_gene: TRBJ2-7; d_gene: NA; v_gene: TRBV7-9; CDR3nt: TGTGCCAGCAGCTTAGTAGTGGGGAGCGAGCAGTACTTC; CDR3aa: CASSLVVGSEQYF
abundance: NA; j_gene: TRBJ2-7; d_gene: TRBD2; v_gene: TRBV30; CDR3nt: TGTGCCTGGAGTAAGGGACTAGCTGCCTACGAGCAGTACTTC; CDR3aa: CAWSKGLAAYEQYF
abundance: many; j_gene: TRBJ1-1; d_gene: NA; v_gene: TRBV2; CDR3nt: TGTGCCAGCAGTGACCCCGGGACACAGAACACTGAAGCTTTCTTT; CDR3aa: CASSDPGTQNTEAFF
abundance: NA; j_gene: TRBJ2-7; d_gene: TRBD2; v_gene: TRBV4-3; CDR3nt: TGCGCCAGCAGCCAAGCGACTAGCGGCTCCTACGAGCAGTACTTC; CDR3aa: CASSQATSGSYEQYF
abundance: many; j_gene: TRBJ2-7; d_gene: NA; v_gene: TRBV20-1; CDR3nt: TGCAGTGCTAGGGTAGTCCCAAACTCCTACGAGCAGTACTTC; CDR3aa: CSARVVPNSYEQYF
abundance: NA; j_gene: TRBJ2-7; d_gene: NA; v_gene: TRBV15; CDR3nt: TGTGCCACCAGCAGAGATCTTGTCGGGACCAGCTCCTACGAGCAGTACTTC; CDR3aa: CATSRDLVGTSSYEQYF
abundance: NA; j_gene: TRBJ2-3; d_gene: TRBD2; v_gene: TRBV19; CDR3nt: TGTGCCAGCAGTCGACTAGCGGGGAGCACAGATACGCAGTATTTT; CDR3aa: CASSRLAGSTDTQYF
abundance: many; j_gene: TRBJ1-2; d_gene: NA; v_gene: TRBV3-1; CDR3nt: TGTGCCAGCAGCCAAGACGCTAACTATGGCTACACCTTC; CDR3aa: CASSQDANYGYTF
abundance: many; j_gene: TRBJ1-1; d_gene: NA; v_gene: TRBV7-3; CDR3nt: TGTGCCAGCAGTTTCATTCCGGGCCGAGACACTGAAGCTTTCTTT; CDR3aa: CASSFIPGRDTEAFF
abundance: many; j_gene: TRBJ2-2; d_gene: TRBD2; v_gene: TRBV29-1; CDR3nt: TGCAGCGTGACCCTGACGGCGGGGGTGGGCACCGGGGAGCTGTTTTTT; CDR3aa: CSVTLTAGVGTGELFF
abundance: NA; j_gene: TRBJ1-5; d_gene: NA; v_gene: TRBV6-1; CDR3nt: TGTGCCAGCAGGAGGGAACTCAATCAGCCCCAGCATTTT; CDR3aa: CASRRELNQPQHF
abundance: many; j_gene: TRBJ1-1; d_gene: NA; v_gene: TRBV20-1; CDR3nt: TGCAGTGCAACCCGACCCGGACGGTCCACTGAAGCTTTCTTT; CDR3aa: CSATRPGRSTEAFF
abundance: few; j_gene: TRBJ2-2; d_gene: NA; v_gene: TRBV9; CDR3nt: TGTGCCAGCAGCGCCCTGGGGACTGGAGTGCTGTTTTTT; CDR3aa: CASSALGTGVLFF
abundance: NA; j_gene: TRBJ1-2; d_gene: NA; v_gene: TRBV30; CDR3nt: TGTGCCTGGAGTCCGACGGGCTGGGGGGATGAGAACTATGGCTACACCTTC; CDR3aa: CAWSPTGWGDENYGYTF
abundance: few; j_gene: TRBJ1-1; d_gene: NA; v_gene: TRBV29-1; CDR3nt: TGCAGCGTTGAGCAGGCCCTGTGGAACACTGAAGCTTTCTTT; CDR3aa: CSVEQALWNTEAFF
abundance: few; j_gene: TRBJ1-6; d_gene: TRBD1; v_gene: TRBV27; CDR3nt: TGTGCCAGCAGAGACAGGGTGATTTCACCCCTCCACTTT; CDR3aa: CASRDRVISPLHF
abundance: NA; j_gene: TRBJ2-6; d_gene: TRBD1; v_gene: TRBV7-8; CDR3nt: TGCGCCAGCAGCCAAGGACCGGGACAGGGCTACTCTGGGGCCAACGTCCTGACTTTC; CDR3aa: CASSQGPGQGYSGANVLTF
abundance: many; j_gene: TRBJ1-6; d_gene: NA; v_gene: TRBV6-1; CDR3nt: TGTGCCAGCAGTCTTGAAGCAAATTCACCCCTCCACTTT; CDR3aa: CASSLEANSPLHF
abundance: NA; j_gene: TRBJ1-6; d_gene: NA; v_gene: TRBV6-1; CDR3nt: TGTGCCAGCAGTGGGGGGGCACATTCACCCCTCCACTTT; CDR3aa: CASSGGAHSPLHF